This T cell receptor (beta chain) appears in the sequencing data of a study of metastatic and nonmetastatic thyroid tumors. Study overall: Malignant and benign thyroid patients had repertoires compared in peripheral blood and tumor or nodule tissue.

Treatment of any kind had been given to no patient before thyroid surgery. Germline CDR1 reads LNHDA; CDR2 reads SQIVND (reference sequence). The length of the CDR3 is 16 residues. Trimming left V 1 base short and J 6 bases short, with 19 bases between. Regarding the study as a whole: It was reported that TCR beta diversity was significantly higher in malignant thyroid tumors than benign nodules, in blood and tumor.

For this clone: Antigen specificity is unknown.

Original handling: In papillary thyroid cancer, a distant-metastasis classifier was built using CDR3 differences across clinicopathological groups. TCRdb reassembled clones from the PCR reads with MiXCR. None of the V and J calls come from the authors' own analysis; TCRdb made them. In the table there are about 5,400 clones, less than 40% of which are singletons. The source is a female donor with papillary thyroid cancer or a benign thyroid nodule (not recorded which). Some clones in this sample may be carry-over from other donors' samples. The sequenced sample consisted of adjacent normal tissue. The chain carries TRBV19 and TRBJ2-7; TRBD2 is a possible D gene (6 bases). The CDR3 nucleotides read TGTGCCAGTAGTATAGGTTTAGACCCCCGAGCGGGCGAGCAGTACTTC. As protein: CASSIGLDPRAGEQYF.